This entry is about one TCR beta chain. The sample belongs to a study of shared clonotypes between healthy human individuals. Study details: The study drew on a couple of women and a few men aged 18 to 49 as donors.

The CDR3 totals 15 residues. Germline V gives CDR1 LNHDA, CDR2 SQIVND (reference sequence). V shed 4 bases and J 4 bases; nucleotides not matched to a gene: 5. Assay used: immunoSEQ multiplex PCR; TCRdb lists only in-frame clones, some missing. The table includes roughly 2 million clones, around 95% detected once. The gene calls are TRBV19 and TRBJ1-5; 9 bases are a match to TRBD1. This TCR was recovered from a man in his late teens or twenties in good health. Sequenced sample: naive CD4+ T cells sorted from blood. Subset: CD45RA+ positively selected. The DNA of the CDR3 is TGTGCCAGTAGTAGGGACAGGGCTTGGAATCAGCCCCAGCATTTT. Translation: CASSRDRAWNQPQHF.